This T cell receptor (beta chain) was obtained from a study of spatial heterogeneity in lung cancer. Study at large: Detection consistently captured more beta-chain sequences than alpha-chain sequences. General observations from the study: Ubiquitous expanded tumor TCRs surfaced in blood more at resection than they did at follow-up.

The germline V and J ends were trimmed by 6 bases and 8 bases, with 10 bases remaining between them. The CDR3 is made up of 11 amino acids. Germline CDR1 reads MDHEN; CDR2 reads SYDVKM. Time point reported: sample taken at primary tumor resection. Whole RNA came from tumor, nontumor lung or frozen PBMC and was sequenced without being sorted. Samples came from some 73 TRACERx patients with untreated early-stage lung cancer. The presence of a unique molecular identifier marked each TCR cDNA molecule. One entry per CDR3 protein, called by TCRdb with MiXCR from the 5' RACE reads. Counted here are approximately 52,000 distinct CDR3 sequences, approximately 7% occurring once; the ten biggest clones make up 2.5% to 3%. This clonotype came up many times. The antigen remains unidentified.

This chain connects TRBV28 to TRBJ1-2; no clear D gene. The sample was PBMCs, taken at surgery. The clonotype comes from a female donor with early-stage non-small cell lung cancer. Written as DNA, the CDR3 is TGTGCCAGCAGGGCCGTCAGAGGCTACACCTTC. It yields the protein CASRAVRGYTF.